Listed below are T cell receptor beta chains from one sample, sequenced in a study of blood T cells in healthy people across ages. TCRdb fed the 5' RACE reads into MiXCR, producing one record per CDR3 protein. Of about 730,000 distinct CDR3 sequences in the sample, approximately 39% are singletons; the top ten hold about 20%. The sequenced material came from blood. The receptors shown here come from a woman aged 60 to 75 in good health. Both conserved end residues are part of each CDR3. Each record gives: J gene, D gene, V gene, clone size, CDR3 protein, CDR3 DNA. The D gene is left open where the match is weak. Clone size is stated in some rows and not others, as once, few, many or a class when expanded.

J: TRBJ1-1
D: NA
V: TRBV29-1
size: NA
CDR3: CMAREAFF
DNA: TGCATGGCCCGTGAGGCTTTCTTT

J: TRBJ2-3
D: NA
V: TRBV4-3
size: many
CDR3: CASSQFGSGPKAGTDTQYF
DNA: TGCGCCAGCAGCCAATTTGGTTCGGGACCAAAGGCTGGCACAGATACGCAGTATTTT

J: TRBJ1-4
D: TRBD1
V: TRBV6-1
size: few
CDR3: CASSPGTGVSLNEKLFF
DNA: TGTGCCAGCAGCCCCGGGACAGGGGTTTCACTTAATGAAAAACTGTTTTTT

J: TRBJ2-3
D: TRBD1
V: TRBV29-1
size: few
CDR3: CSVEPGQGYADTQYF
DNA: TGCAGCGTTGAACCTGGACAGGGTTACGCAGATACGCAGTATTTT

J: TRBJ2-1
D: TRBD1
V: TRBV9
size: NA
CDR3: CASSLTGTNGNEQFF
DNA: TGTGCCAGCAGCTTGACAGGGACGAACGGGAATGAGCAGTTCTTC

J: TRBJ2-3
D: TRBD2
V: TRBV5-1
size: NA
CDR3: CASSLGFGGAKDTQYF
DNA: TGCGCCAGCAGCTTGGGTTTCGGGGGGGCCAAGGATACGCAGTATTTT

J: TRBJ2-5
D: TRBD2
V: TRBV9
size: few
CDR3: CASSVSGRGETQYF
DNA: TGTGCCAGCAGCGTAAGTGGGCGGGGGGAGACCCAGTACTTC

J: TRBJ1-1
D: NA
V: TRBV6-1
size: few
CDR3: CASSEQEATEAFF
DNA: TGTGCCAGCAGTGAACAGGAGGCGACTGAAGCTTTCTTT

J: TRBJ1-2
D: TRBD1
V: TRBV7-8
size: NA
CDR3: CASRGTGIYGYTF
DNA: TGTGCCAGCAGAGGGACAGGGATCTATGGCTACACCTTC

J: TRBJ1-5
D: NA
V: TRBV27
size: once
CDR3: CASSLRFGDSNQPQHF
DNA: TGTGCCAGCAGTTTAAGGTTCGGGGATAGCAATCAGCCCCAGCATTTT